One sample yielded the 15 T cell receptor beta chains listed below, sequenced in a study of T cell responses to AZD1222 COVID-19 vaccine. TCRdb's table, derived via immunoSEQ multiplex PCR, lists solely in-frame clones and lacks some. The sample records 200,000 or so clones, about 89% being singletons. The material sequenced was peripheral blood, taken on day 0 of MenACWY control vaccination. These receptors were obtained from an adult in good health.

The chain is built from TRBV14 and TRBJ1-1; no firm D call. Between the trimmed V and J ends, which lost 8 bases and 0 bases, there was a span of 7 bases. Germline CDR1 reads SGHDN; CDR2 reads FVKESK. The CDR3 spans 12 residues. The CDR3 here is CASGRVNTEAFF. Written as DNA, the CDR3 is TGTGCCAGCGGTCGGGTGAACACTGAAGCTTTCTTT.

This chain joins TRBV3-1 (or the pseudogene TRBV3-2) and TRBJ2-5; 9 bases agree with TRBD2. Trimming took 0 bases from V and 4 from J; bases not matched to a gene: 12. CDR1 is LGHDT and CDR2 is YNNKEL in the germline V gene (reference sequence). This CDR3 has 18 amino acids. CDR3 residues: CASSQDPLAGGPGETQYF. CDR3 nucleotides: TGTGCCAGCAGCCAAGACCCTTTGGCGGGAGGGCCTGGAGAGACCCAGTACTTC.

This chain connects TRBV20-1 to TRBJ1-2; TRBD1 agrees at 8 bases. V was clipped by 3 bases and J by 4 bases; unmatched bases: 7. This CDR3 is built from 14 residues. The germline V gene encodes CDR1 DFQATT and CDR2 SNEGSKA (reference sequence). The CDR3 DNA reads TGCAGTGCTAGTTCACAGGGGGTAGCCTATGGCTACACCTTC. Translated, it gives CSASSQGVAYGYTF.

DNA of the CDR3: TGTGCCACCAGCAGAGAAACAGCTGAAGCTTTCTTT. Protein: CATSRETAEAFF. J is TRBJ1-1 and V is TRBV15; D is undetermined. The length of the CDR3 is 12 residues. Germline CDR1 is LNHNV and CDR2 is YYDKDF (reference sequence). Trimming took 0 bases from V and 6 from J, leaving 5 bases between them.

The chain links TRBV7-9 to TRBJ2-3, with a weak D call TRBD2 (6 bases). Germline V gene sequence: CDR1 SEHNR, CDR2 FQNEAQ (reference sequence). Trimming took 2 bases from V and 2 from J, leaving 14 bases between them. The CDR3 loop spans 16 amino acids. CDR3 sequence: CASSLRTSRPTDTQYF. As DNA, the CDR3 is TGTGCCAGCAGCTTACGTACTAGCAGGCCCACAGATACGCAGTATTTT.

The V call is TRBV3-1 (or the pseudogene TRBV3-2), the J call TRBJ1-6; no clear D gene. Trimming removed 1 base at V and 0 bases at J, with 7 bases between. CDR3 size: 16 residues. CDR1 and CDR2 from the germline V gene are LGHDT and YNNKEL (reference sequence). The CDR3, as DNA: TGTGCCAGCAGCCAAGCTAGACGCTCCTATAATTCACCCCTCCACTTT. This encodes CASSQARRSYNSPLHF.

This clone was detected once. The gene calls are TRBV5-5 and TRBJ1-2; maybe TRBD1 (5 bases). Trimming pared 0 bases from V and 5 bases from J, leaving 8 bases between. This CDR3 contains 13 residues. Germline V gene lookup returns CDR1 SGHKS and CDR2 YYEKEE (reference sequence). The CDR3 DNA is TGTGCCAGCAGCTTGGAGGGGACTTATGGCTACACCTTC. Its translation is CASSLEGTYGYTF.

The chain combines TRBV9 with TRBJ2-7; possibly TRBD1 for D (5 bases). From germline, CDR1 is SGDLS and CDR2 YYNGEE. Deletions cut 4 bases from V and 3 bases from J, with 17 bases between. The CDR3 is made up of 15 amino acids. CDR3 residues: CASSPSSREDYEQYF. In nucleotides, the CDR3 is TGTGCCAGCAGCCCATCCTCCAGGGAAGACTACGAGCAGTACTTC.

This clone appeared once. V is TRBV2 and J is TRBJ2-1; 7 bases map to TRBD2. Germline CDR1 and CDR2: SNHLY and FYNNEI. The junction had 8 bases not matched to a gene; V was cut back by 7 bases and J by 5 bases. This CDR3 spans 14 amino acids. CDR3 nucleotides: TGTGCCAGCAAGGCCGCTAGCGGTGACAATGAGCAGTTCTTC. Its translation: CASKAASGDNEQFF.

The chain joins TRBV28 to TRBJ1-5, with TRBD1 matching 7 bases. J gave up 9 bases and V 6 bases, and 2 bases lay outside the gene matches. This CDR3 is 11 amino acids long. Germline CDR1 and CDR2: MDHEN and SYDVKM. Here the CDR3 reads CASRYRGPQHF. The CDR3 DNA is TGTGCCAGCAGGTACAGGGGGCCCCAGCATTTT. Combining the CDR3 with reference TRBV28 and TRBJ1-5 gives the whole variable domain DVKVTQSSRYLVKRTGEKVFLECVQDMDHENMFWYRQDPGLGLRLIYFSYDVKMKEKGDIPEGYSVSREKKERFSLILESASTNQTSMYLCASRYRGPQHFGDGTRLSIL.

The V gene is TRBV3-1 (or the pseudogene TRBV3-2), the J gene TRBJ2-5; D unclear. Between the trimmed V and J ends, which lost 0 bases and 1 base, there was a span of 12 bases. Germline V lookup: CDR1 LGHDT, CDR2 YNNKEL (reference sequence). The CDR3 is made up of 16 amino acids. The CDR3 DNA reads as TGTGCCAGCAGCCAAGATTTGGGCCAGATCCAAGAGACCCAGTACTTC. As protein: CASSQDLGQIQETQYF.

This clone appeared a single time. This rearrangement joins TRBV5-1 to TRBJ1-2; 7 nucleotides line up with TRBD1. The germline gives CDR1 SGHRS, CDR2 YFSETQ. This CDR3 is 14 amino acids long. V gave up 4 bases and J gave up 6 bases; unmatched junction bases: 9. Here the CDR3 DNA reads TGCGCCAGCAGCCTCTATAGGGGGCAGGATGGCTACACCTTC. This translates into CASSLYRGQDGYTF.

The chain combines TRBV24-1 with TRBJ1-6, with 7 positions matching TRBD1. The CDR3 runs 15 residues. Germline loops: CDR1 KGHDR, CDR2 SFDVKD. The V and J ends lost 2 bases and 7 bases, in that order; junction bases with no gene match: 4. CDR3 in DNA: TGTGCCACCAGTGATTCGACAGGGACCAATTCACCCCTCCACTTT. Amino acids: CATSDSTGTNSPLHF.

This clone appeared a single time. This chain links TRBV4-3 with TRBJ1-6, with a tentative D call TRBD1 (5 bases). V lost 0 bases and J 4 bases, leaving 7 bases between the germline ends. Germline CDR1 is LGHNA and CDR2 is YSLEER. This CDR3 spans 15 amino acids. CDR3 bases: TGCGCCAGCAGCCAAGAGCAGGGATATAATTCACCCCTCCACTTT. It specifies CASSQEQGYNSPLHF.

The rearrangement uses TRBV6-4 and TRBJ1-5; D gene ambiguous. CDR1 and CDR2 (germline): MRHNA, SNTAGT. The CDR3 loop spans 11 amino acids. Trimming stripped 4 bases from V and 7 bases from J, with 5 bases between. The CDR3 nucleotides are TGTGCCAGCAGTGTTATGCAGCCCCAGCATTTT. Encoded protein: CASSVMQPQHF.